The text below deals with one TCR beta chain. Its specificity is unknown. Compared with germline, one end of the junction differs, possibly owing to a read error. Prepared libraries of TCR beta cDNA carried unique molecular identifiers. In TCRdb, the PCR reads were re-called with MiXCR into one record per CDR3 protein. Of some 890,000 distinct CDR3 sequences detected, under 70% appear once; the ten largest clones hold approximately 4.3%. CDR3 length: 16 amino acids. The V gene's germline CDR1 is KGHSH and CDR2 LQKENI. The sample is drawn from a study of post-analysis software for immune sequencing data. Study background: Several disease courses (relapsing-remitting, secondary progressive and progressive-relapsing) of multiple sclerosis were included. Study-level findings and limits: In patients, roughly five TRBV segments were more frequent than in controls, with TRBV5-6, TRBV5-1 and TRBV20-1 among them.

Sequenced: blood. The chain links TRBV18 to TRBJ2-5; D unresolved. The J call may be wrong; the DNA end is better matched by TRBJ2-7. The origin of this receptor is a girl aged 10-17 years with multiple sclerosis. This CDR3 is CAGSPLGPPKRGEQYF. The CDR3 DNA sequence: TGTGCCGGCTCACCACTCGGACCCCCCAAGAGAGGCGAGCAGTACTTC.